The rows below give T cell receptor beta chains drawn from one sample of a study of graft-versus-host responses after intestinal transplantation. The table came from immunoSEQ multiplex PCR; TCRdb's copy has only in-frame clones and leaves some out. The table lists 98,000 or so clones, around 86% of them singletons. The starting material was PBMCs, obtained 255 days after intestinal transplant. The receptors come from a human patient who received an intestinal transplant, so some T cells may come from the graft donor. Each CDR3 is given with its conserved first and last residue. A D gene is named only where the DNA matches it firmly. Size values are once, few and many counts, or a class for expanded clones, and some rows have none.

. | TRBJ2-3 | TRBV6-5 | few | TGTGCCAGCAGTGCACAGGGTTACACAGATACGCAGTATTTT | CASSAQGYTDTQYF
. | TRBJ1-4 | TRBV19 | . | TGTGCCAGTAGACAATCAAGATCAACTAATGAAAAACTGTTTTTT | CASRQSRSTNEKLFF
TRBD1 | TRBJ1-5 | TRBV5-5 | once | TGTGCCAGCAGCTTGGAGGGGGCGAGCAATCAGCCCCAGCATTTT | CASSLEGASNQPQHF
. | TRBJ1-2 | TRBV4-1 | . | TGCGCCAGCAGCCAAATGGAGGGCAATTATGGCTACACCTTC | CASSQMEGNYGYTF
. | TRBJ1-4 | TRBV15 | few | TGTGCCACCAGCAGCGCGGACAGCACGAATGAAAAACTGTTTTTT | CATSSADSTNEKLFF
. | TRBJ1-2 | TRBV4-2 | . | TGTGCCAGCAGCCAAGATCCGGGGGTGACTTATGGCTACACCTTC | CASSQDPGVTYGYTF
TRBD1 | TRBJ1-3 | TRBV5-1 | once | TGCGCCAGCAAGGCGACAGGGCAAGGGAACACCATATATTTT | CASKATGQGNTIYF
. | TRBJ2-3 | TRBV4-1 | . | TGCGCCAGCAGCCGGGAAGCGGAGATCTTCACAGATACGCAGTATTTT | CASSREAEIFTDTQYF
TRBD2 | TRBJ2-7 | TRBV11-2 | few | TGTGCCAGCAGCCCCGGGACTAGCGGGAGTGACGAGCAGTACTTC | CASSPGTSGSDEQYF
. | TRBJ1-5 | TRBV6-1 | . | TGTGCCAGCAGTGAAGCGTTACAGGTCAATCAGCCCCAGCATTTT | CASSEALQVNQPQHF
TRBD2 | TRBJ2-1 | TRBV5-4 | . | TGTGCCAGCAGCTCGACTAGCGGATACTCAAGCTCCTACAATGAGCAGTTCTTC | CASSSTSGYSSSYNEQFF
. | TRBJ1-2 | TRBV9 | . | TGTGCCAGCAGCGCCGTAGCGGGGGGTGGCTACACCTTC | CASSAVAGGGYTF
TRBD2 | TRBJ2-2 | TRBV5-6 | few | TGTGCCAGCAGCCTTCTTAGCGGGGGGGCCGCCGGGGAGCTGTTTTTT | CASSLLSGGAAGELFF
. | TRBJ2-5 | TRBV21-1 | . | TGTGCCAGGACCAGACTAGCGGGAGGAGAGACCCAGTACTTC | CARTRLAGGETQYF
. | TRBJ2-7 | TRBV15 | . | TGTGCCACCAGCAGAGGCCTCTGGACAGCTCGTACCTACGAGCAGTACTTC | CATSRGLWTARTYEQYF
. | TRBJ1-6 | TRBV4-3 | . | TGCGCCAGCAGCCAAGAGGGGGAACATAATTCACCCCTCCACTTT | CASSQEGEHNSPLHF
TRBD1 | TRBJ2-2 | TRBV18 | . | TGTGCCAGCTCATCCCTACCGGGACAGCCGAACACCGGGGAGCTGTTTTTT | CASSSLPGQPNTGELFF
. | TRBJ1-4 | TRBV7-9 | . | TGTGCCAGCAGCTTAGACGGCTTAGAAAAACTGTTTTTT | CASSLDGLEKLFF
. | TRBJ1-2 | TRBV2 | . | TGTGCCAGCAGTGAAGCAGCTAGCTATGGCTACACCTTC | CASSEAASYGYTF
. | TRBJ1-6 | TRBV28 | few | TGTGCCAGCAGGGTAACAGTAAACAATTCACCCCTCCACTTT | CASRVTVNNSPLHF
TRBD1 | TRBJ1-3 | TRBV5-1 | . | TGCGCCAGCGCATTCCGGGACAGGACAGACACCATATATTTT | CASAFRDRTDTIYF
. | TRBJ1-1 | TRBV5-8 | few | TGTGCCAGCAGCCTTCTGAACACTGAAGCTTTCTTT | CASSLLNTEAFF
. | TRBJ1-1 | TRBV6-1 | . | TGTGCCAGCAGTGAACCATTGAACACTGAAGCTTTCTTT | CASSEPLNTEAFF
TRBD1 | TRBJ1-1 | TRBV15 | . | TGTGCCACCAGCAGCCGACAGGGGGCTGAAGCTTTCTTT | CATSSRQGAEAFF
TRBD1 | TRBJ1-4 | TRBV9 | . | TGTGCCAGCAGTGAACAGGGGGATGTCTCGACTAATGAAAAACTGTTTTTT | CASSEQGDVSTNEKLFF
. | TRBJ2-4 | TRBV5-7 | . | TGTGCCAGCAGCTGGGGCAAGCGAGGAGCCAAAAACATTCAGTACTTC | CASSWGKRGAKNIQYF
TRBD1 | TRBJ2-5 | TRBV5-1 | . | TGCGCCAGCAGCGGGACAGGTCAAGAGACCCAGTACTTC | CASSGTGQETQYF
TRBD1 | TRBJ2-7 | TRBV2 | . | TGTGCCAGCAGTGAGGGTCCAGGGGGCTACGAGCAGTACTTC | CASSEGPGGYEQYF
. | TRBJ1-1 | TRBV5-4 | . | TGTGCCAGCAGCTTCGGCCAGGTGCCGAACACTGAAGCTTTCTTT | CASSFGQVPNTEAFF
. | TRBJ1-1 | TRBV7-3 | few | TGTGCCAGCAGCTTAGCGGCAGACACTGAAGCTTTCTTT | CASSLAADTEAFF
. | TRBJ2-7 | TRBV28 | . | TGTGCCAGCAGCCCGCACGCGGACAGCCCTTCCTCGACGTTC | CASSPHADSPSSTF